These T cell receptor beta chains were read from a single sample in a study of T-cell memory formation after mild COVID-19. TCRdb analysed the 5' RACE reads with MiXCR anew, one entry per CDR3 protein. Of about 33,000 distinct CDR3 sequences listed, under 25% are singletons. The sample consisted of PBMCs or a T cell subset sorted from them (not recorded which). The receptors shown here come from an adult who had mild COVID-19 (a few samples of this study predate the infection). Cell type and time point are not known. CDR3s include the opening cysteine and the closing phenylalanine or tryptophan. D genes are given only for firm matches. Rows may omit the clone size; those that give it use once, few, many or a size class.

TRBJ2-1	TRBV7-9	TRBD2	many	CASSPLAGGPNEQFF	TGTGCCAGCAGCCCACTAGCGGGGGGGCCCAATGAGCAGTTCTTC
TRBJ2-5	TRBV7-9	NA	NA	CASSLAAKKETQYF	TGTGCCAGCAGCTTAGCAGCTAAAAAAGAGACCCAGTACTTC
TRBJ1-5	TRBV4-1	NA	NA	CASSQDQSQPQHF	TGCGCCAGCAGCCAAGATCAGAGTCAGCCCCAGCATTTT
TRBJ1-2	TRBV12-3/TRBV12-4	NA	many	CASSLPPILHTF	TGTGCCAGCAGTTTACCGCCTATACTCCACACCTTC
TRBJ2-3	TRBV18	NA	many	CASSPFGTDTQYF	TGTGCCAGCTCACCATTCGGAACAGATACGCAGTATTTT
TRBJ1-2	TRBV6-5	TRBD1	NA	CATQKTGRNYGYTF	TGTGCCACTCAGAAGACAGGGCGGAATTATGGCTACACCTTC
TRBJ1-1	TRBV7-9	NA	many	CASSLVKASGGRENTEAFF	TGTGCCAGCAGCTTAGTTAAGGCGTCGGGGGGCCGGGAGAACACTGAAGCTTTCTTT
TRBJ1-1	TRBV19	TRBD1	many	CASRRQGPTEAFF	TGTGCCAGTAGACGACAGGGGCCAACTGAAGCTTTCTTT
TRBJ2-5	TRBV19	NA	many	CASSVQAGPETQYF	TGTGCCAGTTCAGTTCAGGCAGGGCCCGAGACCCAGTACTTC
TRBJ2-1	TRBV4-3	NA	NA	CASSQEISSYNEQFF	TGCGCCAGCAGCCAAGAAATATCCTCCTACAATGAGCAGTTCTTC
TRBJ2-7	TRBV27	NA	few	CASSLSQGGTYEQYF	TGTGCCAGCAGTTTATCGCAGGGCGGAACCTACGAGCAGTACTTC
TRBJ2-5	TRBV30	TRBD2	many	CAGDPSGGLQETQYF	TGTGCCGGAGACCCTAGCGGGGGGCTCCAAGAGACCCAGTACTTC
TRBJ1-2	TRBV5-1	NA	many	CASSLARASYGYTF	TGCGCCAGCAGCTTGGCGCGGGCAAGCTATGGCTACACCTTC
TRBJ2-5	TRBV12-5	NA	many	CASGYGLRGVGETQYF	TGTGCTAGTGGTTACGGTTTGCGGGGAGTTGGAGAGACCCAGTACTTC
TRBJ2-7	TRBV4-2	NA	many	CASSQPGQGGEQYF	TGTGCCAGCAGCCAACCCGGACAGGGAGGGGAGCAGTACTTC
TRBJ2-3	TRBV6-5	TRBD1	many	CASRRTGLGDTQYF	TGTGCCAGCAGACGGACAGGGTTAGGTGATACGCAGTATTTT
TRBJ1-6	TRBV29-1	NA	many	CSAASDSHSPLHF	TGCAGCGCTGCGTCGGACAGCCATTCACCCCTCCACTTT
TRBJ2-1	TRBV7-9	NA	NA	CASSLVLADVNEQFF	TGTGCCAGCAGCTTAGTCCTAGCAGACGTTAATGAGCAGTTCTTC
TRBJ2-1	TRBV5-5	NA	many	CASSLEWGSYNEQFF	TGTGCCAGCAGCTTGGAGTGGGGCTCCTACAATGAGCAGTTCTTC
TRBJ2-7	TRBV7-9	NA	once	CASSLAGYYEQYF	TGTGCCAGCAGCTTAGCTGGGTACTACGAGCAGTACTTC
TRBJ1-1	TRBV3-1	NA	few	CASSPWGGTEAFF	TGTGCCAGCAGCCCGTGGGGGGGCACTGAAGCTTTCTTT
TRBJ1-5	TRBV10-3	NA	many	CAISVDNQPQHF	TGTGCCATCAGTGTGGACAATCAGCCCCAGCATTTT
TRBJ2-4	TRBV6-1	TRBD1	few	CASSEADRGLSIQYF	TGTGCCAGCAGTGAAGCCGACAGGGGGCTAAGCATTCAGTACTTC
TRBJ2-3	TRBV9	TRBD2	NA	CASSVGPGLAGTDTQYF	TGTGCCAGCAGCGTAGGCCCGGGACTAGCGGGTACAGATACGCAGTATTTT
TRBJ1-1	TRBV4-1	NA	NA	CASSPPPGTEAFF	TGCGCCAGCAGCCCCCCCCCGGGCACTGAAGCTTTCTTT
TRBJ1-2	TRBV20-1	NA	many	CSARDRPWQEDYGYTF	TGCAGTGCTAGAGATCGCCCATGGCAGGAGGACTATGGCTACACCTTC
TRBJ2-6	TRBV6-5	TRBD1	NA	CASSYFGTGESGANVLTF	TGTGCCAGCAGTTACTTCGGGACAGGGGAATCTGGGGCCAACGTCCTGACTTTC
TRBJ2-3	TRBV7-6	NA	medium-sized	CASSFTATDTQYF	TGTGCCAGCAGCTTCACCGCGACAGATACGCAGTATTTT
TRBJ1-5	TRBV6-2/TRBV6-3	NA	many	CASSYGQRQPQHF	TGTGCCAGCAGTTACGGGCAGCGCCAGCCCCAGCATTTT
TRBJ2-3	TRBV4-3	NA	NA	CASQTGMSTDTQYF	TGCGCCAGTCAGACTGGGATGAGCACAGATACGCAGTATTTT
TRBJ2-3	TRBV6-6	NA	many	CASSPTAPDTQYF	TGTGCCAGCAGCCCGACAGCGCCCGATACGCAGTATTTT
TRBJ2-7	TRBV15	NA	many	CATSRDPGAIDEQYF	TGTGCCACCAGCAGAGATCCGGGGGCCATCGACGAGCAGTACTTC
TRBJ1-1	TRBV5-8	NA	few	CASSPRVDTEAFF	TGTGCCAGCAGCCCCCGTGTAGACACTGAAGCTTTCTTT
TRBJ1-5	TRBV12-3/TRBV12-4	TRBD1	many	CASSSGQGVRSGNQPQHF	TGTGCCAGCAGCTCGGGACAGGGGGTTAGGTCGGGCAATCAGCCCCAGCATTTT
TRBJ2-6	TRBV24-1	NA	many	CATSDSLLTGVGPSGANVLTF	TGTGCCACCAGTGATTCCCTTTTGACAGGTGTGGGGCCCTCTGGGGCCAACGTCCTGACTTTC
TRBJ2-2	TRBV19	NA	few	CASRGTTLHTGELFF	TGTGCCAGTAGAGGGACAACTCTGCACACCGGGGAGCTGTTTTTT
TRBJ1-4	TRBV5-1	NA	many	CASSRGGATNEKLFF	TGCGCCAGCAGCCGCGGCGGGGCAACTAATGAAAAACTGTTTTTT
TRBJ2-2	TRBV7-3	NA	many	CASGTSNTGELFF	TGTGCCAGCGGGACCTCGAACACCGGGGAGCTGTTTTTT
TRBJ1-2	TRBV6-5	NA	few	CASSSNEGPETF	TGTGCCAGCAGTTCCAATGAGGGGCCTGAGACCTTC
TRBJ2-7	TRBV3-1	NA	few	CASSQVIKADEQYF	TGTGCCAGCAGCCAAGTAATCAAGGCGGACGAGCAGTACTTC
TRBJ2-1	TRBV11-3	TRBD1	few	CASSSRQGYNEQFF	TGTGCCAGCAGCTCTCGACAGGGGTACAATGAGCAGTTCTTC
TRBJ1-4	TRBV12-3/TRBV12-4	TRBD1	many	CASRIWGQRNEKLFF	TGTGCCAGCAGAATTTGGGGACAGCGAAATGAAAAACTGTTTTTT
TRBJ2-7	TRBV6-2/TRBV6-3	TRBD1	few	CASSYSDRTHYEQYF	TGTGCCAGCAGTTACTCGGACAGGACTCATTACGAGCAGTACTTC
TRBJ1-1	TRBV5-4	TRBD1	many	CASSLEQGTTEAFF	TGTGCCAGCAGCTTGGAACAGGGGACCACTGAAGCTTTCTTT
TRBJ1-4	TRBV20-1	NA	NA	CSAGGAFRNEEKLFF	TGCAGTGCGGGGGGAGCTTTCCGGAATGAGGAAAAACTGTTTTTT
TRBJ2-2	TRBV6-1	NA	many	CASSRLGTGELFF	TGTGCCAGCAGCCGACTGGGAACCGGGGAGCTGTTTTTT
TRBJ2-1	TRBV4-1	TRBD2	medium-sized	CASSQSRLAGAYNEQFF	TGCGCCAGCAGCCAATCGAGACTAGCGGGGGCCTACAATGAGCAGTTCTTC
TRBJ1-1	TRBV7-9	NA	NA	CASSSPRGGGTEAFF	TGTGCCAGCAGCTCCCCCAGGGGAGGGGGCACTGAAGCTTTCTTT
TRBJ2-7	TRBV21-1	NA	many	CASTLGQMQYF	TGTGCCAGCACCCTCGGACAGATGCAGTACTTC
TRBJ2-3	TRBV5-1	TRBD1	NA	CASSWTGGTDTQYF	TGCGCCAGCAGCTGGACAGGGGGTACAGATACGCAGTATTTT
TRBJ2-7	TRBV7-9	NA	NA	CATSSLGAGPYEQYF	TGTGCCACCTCAAGCCTAGGGGCAGGACCCTACGAGCAGTACTTC
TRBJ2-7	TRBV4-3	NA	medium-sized	CASSQDLAYEQYF	TGCGCCAGCAGCCAAGATCTCGCCTACGAGCAGTACTTC
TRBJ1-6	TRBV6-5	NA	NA	CASSRGRGNSPLHF	TGTGCCAGCAGTCGAGGACGAGGAAATTCACCCCTCCACTTT
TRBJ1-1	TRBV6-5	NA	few	CASSYSGYGVNTEAFF	TGTGCCAGCAGTTACTCGGGGTACGGAGTGAACACTGAAGCTTTCTTT
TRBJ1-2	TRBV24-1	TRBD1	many	CATSDPGQGDGYTF	TGTGCCACCAGTGACCCGGGACAGGGGGATGGCTACACCTTC
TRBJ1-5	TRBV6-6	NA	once	CASSYGRNQPQHF	TGTGCCAGCAGTTACGGTAGGAATCAGCCCCAGCATTTT
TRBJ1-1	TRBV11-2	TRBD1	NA	CASSLDPGGWDTEAFF	TGTGCCAGCAGCTTGGACCCAGGGGGCTGGGACACTGAAGCTTTCTTT
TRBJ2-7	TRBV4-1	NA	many	CASSPQRTGYGKLYEQYF	TGCGCCAGCAGCCCACAAAGAACAGGGTACGGAAAACTCTACGAGCAGTACTTC
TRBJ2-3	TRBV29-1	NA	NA	CSGDGGTDTQYF	TGCAGCGGTGACGGTGGCACAGATACGCAGTATTTT
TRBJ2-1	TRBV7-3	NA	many	CASSLMDGGEQFF	TGTGCCAGCAGCTTAATGGACGGCGGGGAGCAGTTCTTC